This T cell receptor (beta chain) derives from a study of regulatory T cells in long-lasting Graves disease. Indicated time point: persistent/refractory GD, antithyroid drugs over 5 years with positive TRAb. PBMC RNA served as the TCR library source. The EDTA tubes were filled with 7.5 to 9 milliliters of drawn peripheral blood. This clonotype was recorded a few times. To make TCR beta libraries, researchers used iRepertoire HTBI primers and Arm-PCR of CDR3 regions. TCRdb re-derived calls from the multiplex PCR reads in MiXCR, one entry per CDR3 protein. There are 600,000 to 800,000 distinct CDR3 sequences in the sample; roughly 30% occur only once, and under 50% lies in the top ten. The clonotype was recovered from a female donor with Graves disease. Here the sequenced sample was peripheral blood mononuclear cells (PBMCs), taken when the disease was refractory, from a patient treated with antithyroid drugs.

In DNA, the CDR3 is TGTGCCAGCTCACCACTAGCGGGAGGGTACCAAGAGACCCAGTACTTC. Amino acid sequence: CASSPLAGGYQETQYF. The chain recombines TRBV18 with TRBJ2-5; 11 bases are shared with TRBD2. V was clipped by 1 base and J by 0 bases; unmatched bases: 1. The CDR3 is 16 residues long. In germline, CDR1 is KGHSH, CDR2 LQKENI.